Each of the 27 T cell receptor beta chains below was sequenced from the same sample in a study of blood T cell repertoires in COVID-19. Repertoires were generated with immunoSEQ multiplex PCR, while TCRdb's copy carries only in-frame clones and drops some. The repertoire holds 140,000 to 150,000 clones, with about 82% as singletons. Sequencing used PBMCs or T cells enriched from blood (not recorded which). These receptors were taken from a woman between 35 and 50 years old who had recovered from COVID-19.

The rearrangement uses TRBV27 and TRBJ2-3, with TRBD2 matching 7 bases. Germline V CDR1 and CDR2: MNHEY, SMNVEV (reference sequence). The V and J ends lost 5 bases and 7 bases, in that order; junction bases with no gene match: 9. This CDR3 has 14 residues. The CDR3 here is CASSARLAWNTQYF. CDR3 nucleotide sequence: TGTGCCAGCAGTGCCCGACTAGCTTGGAATACGCAGTATTTT.

The gene calls are TRBV4-1 and TRBJ2-1, with 7 bases matching TRBD1. The germline V gene encodes CDR1 MGHRA and CDR2 YSYEKL. The V segment lost 0 bases and the J segment 5 bases; nucleotides outside the gene matches: 7. There are 16 residues in the CDR3. CDR3: CASSQDDGTANNEQFF. CDR3 sequence (DNA): TGCGCCAGCAGCCAAGATGACGGGACAGCCAACAATGAGCAGTTCTTC.

This clone was seen ten or more times. This chain joins TRBV5-1 and TRBJ2-5, with 7 bases lining up with TRBD1. V shed 3 bases and J 7 bases; nucleotides not matched to a gene: 12. The germline V gene encodes CDR1 SGHRS and CDR2 YFSETQ. This CDR3 is 15 amino acids long. CDR3 DNA sequence: TGCGCCAGCAGCTCAACACCGGGGCGGACAGGGACCCAGTACTTC. It yields the protein CASSSTPGRTGTQYF.

The J gene is TRBJ1-4, the V gene TRBV9; maybe TRBD1 (6 bases). This CDR3 comprises 16 residues. CDR1 SGDLS and CDR2 YYNGEE come from the germline V gene. Trimming took 4 bases from V and 5 from J, leaving 18 bases between them. DNA of the CDR3: TGTGCCAGCAGCCCATACGGACAGCCGCTAAATGAAAAACTGTTTTTT. Its translation is CASSPYGQPLNEKLFF.

The chain couples TRBV28 to TRBJ2-7, with 9 positions matching TRBD1. J gave up 4 bases and V 3 bases, and 7 bases lay outside the gene matches. There are 15 residues in the CDR3. Germline assignment: CDR1 MDHEN and CDR2 SYDVKM. The DNA for the CDR3 is TGTGCCAGCAGTTTCAACAGGGGGCGAAATTACGAGCAGTACTTC. Protein sequence: CASSFNRGRNYEQYF.

The chain is built from TRBV29-1 and TRBJ2-1; 7 bases match TRBD1. There are 12 residues in the CDR3. V was clipped by 5 bases and J by 8 bases; unmatched bases: 6. Germline V gene sequence: CDR1 SQVTM, CDR2 ANQGSEA. CDR3 coding DNA: TGCAGCGTTCGTAGACAGGGCTATGAGCAGTTCTTC. This sequence encodes CSVRRQGYEQFF.

This chain links TRBV4-1 with TRBJ1-5; D not resolved. Per the germline V gene, CDR1 is MGHRA and CDR2 is YSYEKL. The CDR3 has 16 amino acids. V was trimmed by 1 base and J by 0 bases, leaving 10 bases between them. The CDR3 sequence: CASSQVGRNSNQPQHF. The CDR3 nucleotides are TGCGCCAGCAGCCAAGTGGGGAGGAATAGCAATCAGCCCCAGCATTTT.

This clone has only one observation. The V gene is TRBV29-1, the J gene TRBJ1-2; 8 nucleotides line up with TRBD1. The CDR3 loop spans 13 amino acids. Per the germline V gene, CDR1 is SQVTM and CDR2 is ANQGSEA. V lost 6 bases to trimming and J lost 2 bases; unmatched junction nucleotides: 5. The CDR3 loop reads CSVEGQENYGYTF. For the CDR3, the DNA is TGCAGCGTGGAGGGACAGGAGAACTATGGCTACACCTTC.

This clone appeared a single time. V gene TRBV7-9 combines with J gene TRBJ2-3; TRBD2 matches 11 bases. Losses at the gene ends were 5 bases for V and 9 bases for J; bases not matched to a gene: 13. Germline CDR1 reads SEHNR; CDR2 reads FQNEAQ (reference sequence). CDR3 length: 16 residues. The CDR3 sequence is CASSPLSGGGLSTQYF. DNA for the CDR3: TGTGCCAGCAGCCCCCTTAGCGGGGGGGGTCTATCAACGCAGTATTTT.

In DNA form, the CDR3 reads TGTGCCACGAGGACAGACGATGAGCAGTTCTTC. It is translated as CATRTDDEQFF. The rearrangement links TRBV10-3 to TRBJ2-1; D perhaps matches TRBD1 (6 bases). V lost 10 bases and J 8 bases, leaving 12 bases between the germline ends. This CDR3 contains 11 residues. CDR1 ENHRY and CDR2 SYGVKD come from the germline V gene.

V and J are TRBV9 and TRBJ1-5; D may be TRBD1 (6 bases). Per germline, CDR1 SGDLS and CDR2 YYNGEE. The CDR3 sequence is 14 residues long. The V and J ends lost 4 bases and 7 bases respectively, with 15 bases between them. The CDR3 nucleotides read TGTGCCAGCAGCCCAAGTCCAGGGGACCAGCCCCAGCATTTT. Encoded protein: CASSPSPGDQPQHF.

This clone has just one count. The chain carries TRBV4-2 and TRBJ2-7; perhaps TRBD2 as D (5 bases). V lost 0 bases, J lost 2 bases, and 14 bases lay in between. The CDR3 is made up of 16 amino acids. Germline V gene lookup returns CDR1 LGHNA and CDR2 YNFKEQ. CDR3 in DNA: TGTGCCAGCAGCCAAGAAGTCGGGGTTGGGGCCTACGAGCAGTACTTC. Translating it yields CASSQEVGVGAYEQYF.

This clone was found once. The CDR3 DNA sequence: TGTGCCAGCAGCCCCCAGAGGGGGGGTAGCTCCTACAATGAGCAGTTCTTC. This translates into CASSPQRGGSSYNEQFF. The V and J genes are TRBV11-3 and TRBJ2-1, with D maybe TRBD2 (7 bases). The V and J ends lost 5 bases and 0 bases respectively, with 17 bases between them. The CDR3 has 17 residues. The germline gives CDR1 SGHNT, CDR2 YENEEA.

The chain couples TRBV9 to TRBJ2-3, with 10 bases lining up with TRBD2. The trim removed 1 base at V and 3 bases at J, leaving 5 bases unmatched. The V gene's germline CDR1 is SGDLS and CDR2 YYNGEE. The CDR3 sequence is 16 residues long. CDR3 bases: TGTGCCAGCAGCGTATGGGCTAGCGGGAGTACAGATACGCAGTATTTT. Its translation is CASSVWASGSTDTQYF.

This clone was detected only a few times. The chain recombines TRBV29-1 with TRBJ1-1; 7 bases align to TRBD1. Looked up from germline, CDR1 is SQVTM and CDR2 is ANQGSEA. This CDR3 has 12 residues. The junction had 5 bases not matched to a gene; V was cut back by 7 bases and J by 3 bases. This CDR3 is CSANRGHTEAFF. The CDR3 DNA reads TGCAGCGCCAACAGGGGTCACACTGAAGCTTTCTTT.

J is TRBJ1-5 and V is TRBV3-1 (or the pseudogene TRBV3-2); D is undetermined. This CDR3 region has 15 residues. Deletions cut 0 bases from V and 3 bases from J, with 9 bases between. Germline values: CDR1 LGHDT, CDR2 YNNKEL (reference sequence). The CDR3 DNA reads as TGTGCCAGCAGCCAAGATCCGGGGTACAATCAGCCCCAGCATTTT. Translated, it gives CASSQDPGYNQPQHF.

This clone was detected once. The V gene is TRBV5-1, the J gene TRBJ2-2; D is ambiguous. V gave up 0 bases and J gave up 1 base, with 10 bases separating them. Germline V gene sequence: CDR1 SGHRS, CDR2 YFSETQ. The CDR3 is made up of 16 amino acids. CDR3 in DNA: TGCGCCAGCAGCTTGGACACGCTGCTGAACACCGGGGAGCTGTTTTTT. Residues: CASSLDTLLNTGELFF.

V and J are TRBV18 and TRBJ1-4; 7 nucleotides match TRBD1. Trimming at V came to 2 bases and at J to 0 bases, leaving 6 bases not matched to a gene. The germline V gene encodes CDR1 KGHSH and CDR2 LQKENI. CDR3 length: 17 amino acids. The CDR3 DNA follows: TGTGCCAGCTCACCATCCGGGACAGAGGCAACTAATGAAAAACTGTTTTTT. Its translation is CASSPSGTEATNEKLFF.

In nucleotides, the CDR3 is TGTGCCACCAGCAGAGATCTTGGGCCCCTCTACAATGAGCAGTTCTTC. Translation: CATSRDLGPLYNEQFF. The gene calls are TRBV15 and TRBJ2-1; D not certain. Trimming removed 0 bases from V and 3 bases from J, with 12 bases in between. CDR3 length: 16 residues. CDR1 LNHNV and CDR2 YYDKDF come from the germline V gene (reference sequence).

The chain uses TRBV2 and TRBJ1-4; no reliable D call. Germline V CDR1 and CDR2: SNHLY, FYNNEI. V was pared by 8 bases and J by 0 bases, with 10 bases between. The CDR3 is 14 amino acids. The chain's CDR3 is CASREGATNEKLFF. The CDR3 DNA reads as TGTGCCAGCCGGGAGGGTGCAACTAATGAAAAACTGTTTTTT.

In its sample, this clone was seen a few times. The chain recombines TRBV15 with TRBJ2-7; 10 bases line up with TRBD2. The trim removed 1 base at V and 1 base at J, leaving 1 base unmatched. Germline CDR1 is LNHNV and CDR2 is YYDKDF (reference sequence). The length of the CDR3 is 15 residues. The CDR3 sequence: CATSRVLAGSYEQYF. The CDR3 DNA follows: TGTGCCACCAGCAGAGTACTAGCGGGATCCTACGAGCAGTACTTC. The entire variable domain, with the rest obtained from reference TRBV15 and TRBJ2-7, is as follows: DAMVIQNPRYQVTQFGKPVTLSCSQTLNHNVMYWYQQKSSQAPKLLFHYYDKDFNNEADTPDNFQSRRPNTSFCFLDIRSPGLGDTAMYLCATSRVLAGSYEQYFGPGTRLTVT.

The V and J genes are TRBV6-5 and TRBJ1-2, with a tentative D call TRBD1 (5 bases). The V end was cut by 0 bases, the J end by 8 bases, with 10 bases between. The CDR3 covers 13 residues. The germline gives CDR1 MNHEY, CDR2 SVGAGI. CDR3 region: CASSYSDNNGYTF. CDR3 in DNA: TGTGCCAGCAGTTACTCGGACAATAACGGCTACACCTTC.

The rearrangement links TRBV5-5 to TRBJ2-7, with a possible D match to TRBD2 (6 bases). The CDR3 loop spans 14 amino acids. Germline lookup yields CDR1 SGHKS and CDR2 YYEKEE (reference sequence). The V gene lost 3 bases and the J gene lost 5 bases, with 15 bases spanning the gap. CDR3 sequence reads: CASSSGGALDEQYF. The CDR3 DNA follows: TGTGCCAGCAGCTCAGGAGGGGCTCTCGACGAGCAGTACTTC.

This sequence joins TRBV28 and TRBJ1-1; 9 nucleotides match TRBD1. V was pared by 7 bases and J by 10 bases, with 4 bases of the junction left unmatched. Germline CDR1 is MDHEN and CDR2 is SYDVKM. The CDR3 extends over 11 amino acids. The CDR3 spells CASTGQGTAFF. The CDR3 nucleotides read TGTGCCAGCACCGGACAGGGGACAGCTTTCTTT.

The chain uses TRBV6-1 and TRBJ2-1; TRBD2 agrees at 9 bases. V shed 0 bases, J shed 2 bases, and the junction held 5 bases outside the gene matches. CDR3 length: 17 amino acids. In germline, CDR1 is MNHNS, CDR2 SASEGT. The CDR3 nucleotides are TGTGCCAGCAGTGAAGCTAGCGGGGGACCAACCTACAATGAGCAGTTCTTC. This translates into CASSEASGGPTYNEQFF.

V is TRBV27 and J is TRBJ2-5, with D unresolved. The V end lost 4 bases, the J end lost 5 bases, and 5 bases lay between the germline ends. From germline, CDR1 is MNHEY and CDR2 SMNVEV (reference sequence). This CDR3 has 11 amino acids. CDR3: CASSSQETQYF. In DNA form, the CDR3 reads TGTGCCAGCAGTTCTCAGGAGACCCAGTACTTC.

The chain links TRBV6-5 to TRBJ1-6; D call uncertain. The germline V gene has CDR1 MNHEY and CDR2 SVGAGI. The germline V and J ends were trimmed by 0 bases and 9 bases, with 15 bases remaining between them. CDR3 length: 16 amino acids. CDR3 residues: CASSYSSGISPSPLHF. As DNA, the CDR3 is TGTGCCAGCAGTTACTCGTCCGGGATCTCTCCTTCACCCCTCCACTTT.